This entry lists 3 T cell receptor beta chains sequenced from one sample in a study of OX40 agonist ivuxolimab in advanced cancers. Profiled with immunoSEQ multiplex PCR; TCRdb holds only in-frame clones, not every one. The table has approximately 70,000 clones, 70% to 90% seen once. Sequenced material: CD4+ or CD8+ T cells sorted from blood, taken in a trial of the OX40 agonist ivuxolimab. All receptors derive from an adult with an advanced solid tumor such as melanoma, head and neck, liver or kidney cancer.

This sequence joins TRBV18 and TRBJ1-2; 10 nucleotides line up with TRBD1. The V gene end was trimmed by 11 bases and the J gene end by 8 bases; junction bases not matched to a gene: 11. Germline V lookup: CDR1 KGHSH, CDR2 LQKENI. CDR3 size: 13 residues. For the CDR3, the DNA is TGTGCCGGACGGACCGGGACAGGGGACGGCTACACCTTC. Protein sequence: CAGRTGTGDGYTF. The full variable domain, its missing parts supplied by reference TRBV18 and TRBJ1-2, is NAGVMQNPRHLVRRRGQEARLRCSPMKGHSHVYWYRQLPEEGLKFMVYLQKENIIDESGMPKERFSAEFPKEGPSILRIQQVVRGDSAAYFCAGRTGTGDGYTFGSGTRLTVV.

J is TRBJ2-2 and V is TRBV5-4; D may be TRBD1 or TRBD2 (5 bases each). V shed 4 bases and J shed 6 bases, with 10 bases lying between them. From germline, CDR1 is SGHNT and CDR2 YYREEE (reference sequence). This CDR3 comprises 13 residues. CDR3 nucleotides: TGTGCCAGCAGCCCCGAGGGGCCCGGGGAGCTGTTTTTT. Encoded protein: CASSPEGPGELFF.

The CDR3 reads CATSEGEVSDTQYF. In nucleotides, the CDR3 is TGTGCCACCTCGGAGGGGGAAGTGTCAGATACGCAGTATTTT. V gene TRBV15 combines with J gene TRBJ2-3; D tentatively fits TRBD1 or TRBD2 (6 bases each). The V end was cut by 8 bases, the J end by 4 bases, with 16 bases between. Germline V gives CDR1 LNHNV, CDR2 YYDKDF (reference sequence). The CDR3 runs 14 residues.